This paragraph covers one T cell receptor (beta chain) sequence. Its antigen is undetermined. This specimen belongs to a study of cytomegalovirus exposure and HLA in healthy donors. Study outcomes and limitations: The CMV antigen specificity of a few CMV-associated chains was confirmed through in vitro analysis.

Though probably carrying unrecorded immune exposures, donors were nominally healthy at sampling. A multiplex PCR was run with 60 Vbeta primers and 13 Jbeta primers. Profiling relied on immunoSEQ multiplex PCR, and the TCRdb table lists in-frame clones only, not all of them. The table records roughly 170,000 clones, over 70% of them present only once. This TCR derives from a man aged 25-40 years in good health and CMV-seropositive. Sequencing input: PBMCs.

This CDR3 reads CASWDREGSTYEQYF. The CDR3 DNA is TGTGCCAGCTGGGACAGGGAGGGGAGTACCTACGAGCAGTACTTC. The chain links TRBV6-5 to TRBJ2-7; 9 positions agree with TRBD1. The CDR3 has 15 amino acids. Germline loops: CDR1 MNHEY, CDR2 SVGAGI. J was trimmed by 2 bases and V by 8 bases; bases with no gene match: 10.